The sequence of this TCR beta chain was determined in a study of cytomegalovirus exposure and HLA in healthy donors. Study information: Tens of millions of unique TCR sequences came from HLA-typed donors in an early release.

Primers: 60 Vbeta forward and 13 Jbeta reverse. Method: immunoSEQ multiplex PCR; TCRdb's copy keeps in-frame clones and lacks some. The sample has 75,000 to 90,000 clones; approximately 80% are singletons. With regard to this clone: What it binds is not known.

Findings and limits, study-wide: Analyses of presence and absence presupposed an approximately uniform sequencing depth across donors.

Sequencing used PBMCs. The TCR originated in a man aged 45-60 years in good health and CMV-seronegative.

CDR3 DNA sequence: TGTGCCAGTACCATGGGGGGGGCGGTGAACACTGAAGCTTTCTTT. This translates into CASTMGGAVNTEAFF. The gene calls are TRBV19 and TRBJ1-1, with TRBD1 as a possible D gene (6 bases). Germline assignment: CDR1 LNHDA and CDR2 SQIVND (reference sequence). CDR3 length: 15 residues. V was shortened by 7 bases and J by 0 bases, with 15 bases between the two germline ends.